This TCR beta chain is from a study of T-cell reconstitution after alpha-beta-depleted transplantation in children. Overall study results and limits: Surviving recipient T cells and thymic progenitors underlay high day-60 TCRbeta diversity in some patients. Alpha-beta T cells present about two months after transplant were reported to originate from several hundred expanded graft clones. One year post-transplant, T-cell counts and diversity were largely derived from T cells produced anew.

From germline, CDR1 is SGDLS and CDR2 YYNGEE. The CDR3 runs to 16 residues. Trimming cost V 0 bases and J 2 bases; bases outside gene matches: 5. As for this clonotype: Its antigen is still unknown.

Construction of the TCRbeta library involved unique molecular identifiers. TCRdb re-called the PCR reads through MiXCR, storing one row per CDR3 protein. Among hundreds of thousands of distinct CDR3 sequences listed, over 10% were seen once. This TCR derives from a male patient under 18 who had a stem cell transplant for acute myeloid leukemia, so the T cells may come from the graft donor. The chain recombines TRBV9 with TRBJ2-7, with 10 bases that match TRBD1. Source: PBMCs, mostly from graft donor cells, taken 360 days after TCRalphabeta/CD19-depleted stem cell transplant. This chain's CDR3 is CASSVGGQGPPYEQYF. For the CDR3, the DNA is TGTGCCAGCAGCGTAGGGGGACAGGGGCCCCCCTACGAGCAGTACTTC.